The next 10 T cell receptor beta chains were all read from a single sample in a study of blood T cell repertoires in COVID-19. Produced via immunoSEQ multiplex PCR; TCRdb's table is partial and in-frame only. The sample has 200,000 or so clones; 84% are singletons. Material for sequencing was peripheral blood. The source of these receptors is a woman aged 55-69 years with acute or convalescent COVID-19.

This clone was observed once. This chain links TRBV19 with TRBJ1-6, with no clear D. The CDR3 loop spans 14 amino acids. Germline CDR1 reads LNHDA; CDR2 reads SQIVND (reference sequence). V lost 10 bases and J 10 bases, leaving 20 bases between the germline ends. Here the CDR3 reads CAINNGNFGSPLHF. The CDR3, as DNA: TGTGCCATCAATAACGGGAATTTCGGGTCACCCCTCCACTTT. The whole variable domain, filled in from reference TRBV19 and TRBJ1-6, reads DGGITQSPKYLFRKEGQNVTLSCEQNLNHDAMYWYRQDPGQGLRLIYYSQIVNDFQKGDIAEGYSVSREKKESFPLTVTSAQKNPTAFYLCAINNGNFGSPLHFGNGTRLTVT.

The chain has TRBV25-1 and TRBJ1-5; D possibly corresponds to TRBD1 (5 bases). CDR1 MGHDK and CDR2 SYGVNS come from the germline V gene. The CDR3 loop spans 16 amino acids. Trimming took off 10 bases at V and 7 bases at J, with 26 bases between the two ends. The CDR3 is CANLDLKDQGHQPQHF. The DNA of the CDR3 is TGTGCCAACTTAGATCTAAAGGACCAGGGTCACCAGCCCCAGCATTTT.

The V call is TRBV3-1 (or the pseudogene TRBV3-2), the J call TRBJ1-5; D is ambiguous. The CDR3 is made up of 14 amino acids. Looked up from germline, CDR1 is LGHDT and CDR2 is YNNKEL (reference sequence). Trimming removed 5 bases from V and 3 bases from J, with 11 bases in between. CDR3 sequence (DNA): TGTGCCAGCAGCACGGCGGGGATCAATCAGCCCCAGCATTTT. This encodes CASSTAGINQPQHF.

This chain joins TRBV6-6 and TRBJ1-5; no firm D call. Germline V gives CDR1 MNHNY, CDR2 SVGAGI (reference sequence). Trimming took off 2 bases at V and 10 bases at J, with 12 bases between the two ends. The CDR3 totals 13 residues. The CDR3 coding sequence is TGTGCCAGCAGTTACACCAGGCAGGATCCCCAGCATTTT. It specifies CASSYTRQDPQHF.

The chain links TRBV29-1 to TRBJ1-2, with D tentatively TRBD1 (6 bases). From germline, CDR1 is SQVTM and CDR2 ANQGSEA. The CDR3 loop spans 18 amino acids. The V and J ends lost 6 bases and 3 bases respectively, with 29 bases between them. The CDR3 spells CSVDLAGTSSSGDYGYTF. The CDR3 DNA follows: TGCAGCGTCGACCTGGCTGGGACATCCTCATCAGGGGACTATGGCTACACCTTC. The full variable domain, rest sourced from reference TRBV29-1 and TRBJ1-2, is SAVISQKPSRDICQRGTSLTIQCQVDSQVTMMFWYRQQPGQSLTLIATANQGSEATYESGFVIDKFPISRPNLTFSTLTVSNMSPEDSSIYLCSVDLAGTSSSGDYGYTFGSGTRLTVV.

J is TRBJ1-4 and V is TRBV28; D gene uncertain. The V end was cut by 8 bases, the J end by 0 bases, with 13 bases between. CDR1 MDHEN and CDR2 SYDVKM come from the germline V gene. The CDR3 is 15 residues long. Here the CDR3 DNA reads TGTGCCAGCGACAATCAGACAACAACTAATGAAAAACTGTTTTTT. Amino acids: CASDNQTTTNEKLFF.

The DNA of the CDR3 is TGTGCCACCAAAGACAGGGACGGAGAGACCCAGTACTTC. Translating gives CATKDRDGETQYF. The genes are TRBV6-5 and TRBJ2-5; 7 bases line up with TRBD1. Per the germline V gene, CDR1 is MNHEY and CDR2 is SVGAGI. J lost 4 bases, V lost 10 bases, and 9 bases had no gene match. This CDR3 region has 13 residues.

The chain recombines TRBV29-1 with TRBJ1-2; D not certain. CDR3 length: 12 residues. Germline-derived CDR1 and CDR2 are SQVTM and ANQGSEA. V was cut by 4 bases and J by 8 bases, with 14 bases left in between. As DNA, the CDR3 is TGCAGCGTTGTCAACAGCCCCGAGGGCTACACCTTC. As protein: CSVVNSPEGYTF.

The J gene is TRBJ1-6, the V gene TRBV28; 9 bases match TRBD1. With V trimmed by 6 bases and J by 8 bases, 8 bases remained unmatched. The CDR3 runs to 15 residues. In germline, CDR1 is MDHEN, CDR2 SYDVKM. CDR3 in amino acids: CASRSQGALYSPLHF. The CDR3 coding sequence is TGTGCCAGCAGATCACAGGGGGCGCTTTATTCACCCCTCCACTTT.

The chain recombines TRBV3-1 (or the pseudogene TRBV3-2) with TRBJ1-5; D might be TRBD1 (6 bases). Trimming shortened V by 1 base and J by 6 bases, and 13 bases separated the two germline ends. The CDR3 is 15 residues long. CDR1 and CDR2 from the germline V gene are LGHDT and YNNKEL (reference sequence). CDR3 coding DNA: TGTGCCAGCAGCCAAGGGTCAGGGGATATTCAGCCCCAGCATTTT. Translation: CASSQGSGDIQPQHF.